The rows below give T cell receptor beta chains drawn from one sample of a study of T cell changes during pregnancy in multiple sclerosis. Using immunoSEQ multiplex PCR, the repertoire was profiled, and TCRdb retains in-frame clones only, with some absent. The repertoire holds some 49,000 clones, with 90% as singletons. The source was peripheral blood, collected after pregnancy. All receptors come from a female donor in good health, enrolled as a control in a pregnancy study. Each CDR3 is given with its conserved first and last residue. A D gene is named only where the DNA matches it firmly. Part of the rows lack a size; the others show once, few, many or a class for expanded clones.

>TRBV28|16|TRBD1|once|TRBJ1-5
TGTGCCAGCCTTGGACAGGGGAAAATAGGCAATCAGCCCCAGCATTTT
CASLGQGKIGNQPQHF
>TRBV27|13|-|-|TRBJ2-3
TGTGCCAGCAGTTATACAACCACAGATACGCAGTATTTT
CASSYTTTDTQYF
>TRBV5-1|15|-|once|TRBJ2-1
TGCGCCAGCATCCGGGGGACTGACTCCTACAATGAGCAGTTCTTC
CASIRGTDSYNEQFF
>TRBV4-2|16|TRBD2|-|TRBJ2-7
TGTGCCAGCAGCCAAGAAGCGGGGGGCCTTAACTACGAGCAGTACTTC
CASSQEAGGLNYEQYF
>TRBV11-2|15|-|once|TRBJ1-2
TGTGCCAGCAGCCTAGAACGGGGGTTTAACTATGGCTACACCTTC
CASSLERGFNYGYTF
>TRBV4-3|16|TRBD1|-|TRBJ1-2
TGCGCCAGCAGCCAAGAGGCCAGGGGGCCTAACTATGGCTACACCTTC
CASSQEARGPNYGYTF
>TRBV11-1|15|-|-|TRBJ1-6
TGTGCCAGCAGCTTACAGAGACACATTAATTCACCCCTCCACTTT
CASSLQRHINSPLHF
>TRBV7-9|18|TRBD1|-|TRBJ1-2
TGTGCCAGCAGCCCTCTCATTCCGGGACAGGGCGAACCGGGTGGCTACACCTTC
CASSPLIPGQGEPGGYTF
>TRBV2|16|-|once|TRBJ1-1
TGTGCCAGCAGAGCCCCTTTTTTACAGGGATCCACTGAAGCTTTCTTT
CASRAPFLQGSTEAFF
>TRBV28|17|-|once|TRBJ2-6
TGTGCCAGCAGTCGAACCGACAGTAGCTCTGGGGCCAACGTCCTGACTTTC
CASSRTDSSSGANVLTF
>TRBV7-9|15|TRBD1|-|TRBJ1-2
TGTGCCAGCAGCCCATCGACAGGGGTGAGCTATGGCTACACCTTC
CASSPSTGVSYGYTF
>TRBV11-2|15|TRBD1|once|TRBJ1-5
TGTGCCAGCACCCTTGGGACAGGGAACGATCAGCCCCAGCATTTT
CASTLGTGNDQPQHF
>TRBV25-1|15|-|-|TRBJ2-6
TGTGCCAGCAGTACAGGGTTCTCTGGGGCCAACGTCCTGACTTTC
CASSTGFSGANVLTF
>TRBV12-5|14|TRBD1|-|TRBJ2-2
TGTGCTAGTGGTGACAGGGGAGGTCACGGGGAGCTGTTTTTT
CASGDRGGHGELFF
>TRBV18|16|TRBD1|-|TRBJ1-5
TGTGCCAGCTCACCGTCCCGGGACAGGTTCAATCAACCCCAGCATTTT
CASSPSRDRFNQPQHF
>TRBV9|14|TRBD1|-|TRBJ1-5
TGTGCCAGCGCTCGGACAGGGAATGATCAGCCCCAGCATTTT
CASARTGNDQPQHF
>TRBV5-4|13|-|-|TRBJ2-7
TGTGCCAGCAGCTTGCCAGGGATCCCCGAGCAGTACTTC
CASSLPGIPEQYF
>TRBV5-6|12|-|-|TRBJ2-7
TGTGCCAGCAGCTTCTCCAGTTACGAGCAGTACTTC
CASSFSSYEQYF
>TRBV7-9|13|TRBD2|-|TRBJ2-3
TGTGCCAGCAGCCCTCCGGGGGGTGCTACGCAGTATTTT
CASSPPGGATQYF
>TRBV25-1|14|-|-|TRBJ2-5
TGTGCCAGCAGTGAAACGGGGTACCAAGAGACCCAGTACTTC
CASSETGYQETQYF
>TRBV13|16|TRBD1|-|TRBJ2-1
TGTGCCAGCAGCCTACAGGGGGATCATTTTAGGAATGAGCAGTTCTTC
CASSLQGDHFRNEQFF
>TRBV25-1|11|-|-|TRBJ1-3
TGTGCCAGCAGTCCCGGGAACACCATATATTTT
CASSPGNTIYF
>TRBV10-3|16|TRBD1|-|TRBJ1-4
TGTGCCATCAGTGAGTCGCCGGGACAGGGTGGCGAAAAACTGTTTTTT
CAISESPGQGGEKLFF
>TRBV18|19|TRBD2|-|TRBJ2-1
TGTGCCAGCTCACCATCTTTCTTCGGTAGCGGGGGCCTACTCTCCGAGCAGTTCTTC
CASSPSFFGSGGLLSEQFF
>TRBV5-4|14|-|-|TRBJ1-5
TGTGCCAGCACCACCCTGCAGGACAATCAGCCCCAGCATTTT
CASTTLQDNQPQHF
>TRBV11-2|14|-|-|TRBJ1-3
TGTGCCAGCACCCCCCGGGGAACTGGAAACACCATATATTTT
CASTPRGTGNTIYF
>TRBV27|15|TRBD1|-|TRBJ2-3
TGTGCCAGCAGCTCCGGACAGGGGCGAACAGATACGCAGTATTTT
CASSSGQGRTDTQYF
>TRBV7-9|15|TRBD1|medium-sized|TRBJ1-1
TGTGCCAGCAAATGGACAGGGGGAAAGAACACTGAAGCTTTCTTT
CASKWTGGKNTEAFF
>TRBV6-1|16|TRBD1|few|TRBJ2-7
TGTGCCAGCAGTGAAACAGGGGGCGCGGGGTCCTACGAGCAGTACTTC
CASSETGGAGSYEQYF
>TRBV7-9|14|-|-|TRBJ2-3
TGTGCCAGCAGCACCATTCCGGGGACAGATACGCAGTATTTT
CASSTIPGTDTQYF
>TRBV9|15|-|-|TRBJ2-3
TGTGCCAGCAGCGTAGTCGGGGAGACACAAGATACGCAGTATTTT
CASSVVGETQDTQYF
>TRBV11-2|14|-|-|TRBJ1-2
TGTGCCAGCAGCTCCCCCAGGACACCTGATGGCTACACCTTC
CASSSPRTPDGYTF
>TRBV7-6|16|-|once|TRBJ2-5
TGTGCCAGCACCCCCCTGGCCGAGGCCAGGGGAGAGACCCAGTACTTC
CASTPLAEARGETQYF
>TRBV6-5|14|-|-|TRBJ2-2
TGTGCCAGCGGAGGGTCCTCGACTTCCGGGGAGCTGTTTTTT
CASGGSSTSGELFF
>TRBV7-9|12|-|-|TRBJ2-3
TGTGCCAGCAGCGGCATGACAGATACGCAGTATTTT
CASSGMTDTQYF
>TRBV9|15|TRBD1|-|TRBJ2-2
TGTGCCAGCAGCGTGACAGGGAAGAACACCGGGGAGCTGTTTTTT
CASSVTGKNTGELFF
>TRBV6-5|13|-|-|TRBJ2-3
TGTGCCAGCAGCTCAACACCGGCGAGGGCGCAGTATTTT
CASSSTPARAQYF
>TRBV7-2|15|TRBD1|-|TRBJ2-5
TGTGCCAGCAGCTTCCTAGGACAGGCAGAGGAGACCCAGTACTTC
CASSFLGQAEETQYF
>TRBV5-6|15|-|once|TRBJ2-2
TGTGCCAGCAGCATGTTAGGACAGAACACCGGGGAGCTGTTTTTT
CASSMLGQNTGELFF
>TRBV6-1|19|-|once|TRBJ1-3
TGTGCCAGCAGTGAAGGAGGGCAGTGGGTAGGGAGATTCATTATTTCTCATTATTTT
CASSEGGQWVGRFIISHYF
>TRBV2|16|-|-|TRBJ1-1
TGTGCCAGCAGGAATTATCTGGACAGTATTTGGAATGAAGCTTTCTTT
CASRNYLDSIWNEAFF
>TRBV6-6|14|TRBD1|once|TRBJ1-1
TGTGCCAGCAGCTCCGGGACAGGGAACACTGAAGCTTTCTTT
CASSSGTGNTEAFF
>TRBV27|17|TRBD2|-|TRBJ2-3
TGTGCCAGCAGTTTAGGTGGCGGGGGGATTAGCACAGATACGCAGTATTTT
CASSLGGGGISTDTQYF
>TRBV5-6|16|-|-|TRBJ2-2
TGTGCCAGCAGCTGGCGGGCCACTATTAAAGGCGGGGAGCTGTTTTTT
CASSWRATIKGGELFF
>TRBV18|14|-|-|TRBJ1-5
TGTGCCAGCTCATCCGACTTTAGCAATCAGCCCCAGCATTTT
CASSSDFSNQPQHF
>TRBV7-9|14|-|once|TRBJ2-3
TGTGCCAGCAGCTTAGCGGCATCCACAGATACGCAGTATTTT
CASSLAASTDTQYF
>TRBV7-2|15|TRBD2|-|TRBJ2-7
TGTGCCAGCAGCCTAACGACTAGCGGGAGCTACGAGCAGTACTTC
CASSLTTSGSYEQYF
>TRBV7-9|14|TRBD1|once|TRBJ2-1
TGTGCCAGCAGCTTTGGACAGGGAGGTGATGAGCAGTTCTTC
CASSFGQGGDEQFF
>TRBV11-2|17|-|-|TRBJ2-7
TGTGCCAGCAGCTCCGAGATATTAGCCGTATTGAGGAACGAGCAGTACTTC
CASSSEILAVLRNEQYF
>TRBV6-1|14|TRBD1|-|TRBJ2-7
TGTGCCAGCAGCCTAGACAGGGGGCTGGGCGAGCAGTACTTC
CASSLDRGLGEQYF
>TRBV28|13|-|-|TRBJ2-3
TGTGCCAGCAGTTCTCGAGGTCCAGATACGCAGTATTTT
CASSSRGPDTQYF